The clone carrying this T cell receptor (beta chain) was detected only a few times. Its antigen remains unknown. The data were obtained in a study of T cell repertoires in aging, cancer and after chemotherapy. Overall study context: Healthy donor repertoires were recorded over several months to years and showed clear clonal overlap. The study's findings and limits: Rebound thymic output was suggested by rising median generation probability during chemotherapy in each cancer cohort. Age-matched healthy donors had significantly more diverse, less clonal blood TCR repertoires than untreated cancer patients. Healthy donors lost TCR diversity with age mainly through richness, cancer patients through richness and evenness.

The CDR3 covers 16 residues. V lost 4 bases to trimming and J lost 3 bases; unmatched junction nucleotides: 8. CDR1 is MNHEY and CDR2 is SMNVEV in the germline V gene (reference sequence). Multiplex touch-down PCR with TRB-A/B primers amplified rearranged V-D-J TRB sequences. Using its own MiXCR run on the multiplex PCR reads, TCRdb lists one record per CDR3 protein. In the table there are 13,000 or so distinct CDR3 sequences, about 28% of which are singletons. TCR beta rearrangements were amplified from peripheral blood genomic DNA. The gene calls are TRBV27 and TRBJ1-4; 7 bases align to TRBD1. Sequenced material: blood. The TCR originated in a human donor in good health. The donor label of this sample is uncertain. CDR3 protein: CASSWEGALANEKLFF. The CDR3 nucleotides are TGTGCCAGCAGTTGGGAGGGGGCATTGGCTAATGAAAAACTGTTTTTT.